A selection of T cell receptor beta chains follows, all from one sample in a study of T cells after yellow fever vaccination. Each CDR3 protein is one row after TCRdb ran MiXCR on the 5' RACE reads. The data contain some 350,000 distinct CDR3 sequences, about 4% of them singletons. The source material was PBMCs, sampled 5 days after the yellow fever booster vaccination. The receptors derive from a man between 18 and 35 years old who received the YFV17D yellow fever vaccine. Each CDR3 is given with its conserved first and last residue. Fields, in order: CDR3 DNA, CDR3 protein, D gene, J gene, clone size, V gene. D genes are given only for firm matches. Not all rows give a size; the values are once, few, many and, for expanded clones, a class.

DNA: TGTGCCAGCAGTCCCCCGGGGTTCTATGGCTACACCTTC; CDR3: CASSPPGFYGYTF; D: -; J: TRBJ1-2; size: -; V: TRBV12-3/TRBV12-4
DNA: TGTGCCAGCAGCCATGCAGGGATCGTTAACTATGGCTACACCTTC; CDR3: CASSHAGIVNYGYTF; D: -; J: TRBJ1-2; size: -; V: TRBV7-8
DNA: TGCGCCAGCAGCTTGGCCGCTGGGATGAGCGATCCCCTCCACTTT; CDR3: CASSLAAGMSDPLHF; D: -; J: TRBJ1-6; size: -; V: TRBV5-1
DNA: TGTGCCAGCAGTAGGGGGGCGTATGGCTACACCTTC; CDR3: CASSRGAYGYTF; D: -; J: TRBJ1-2; size: few; V: TRBV12-3/TRBV12-4
DNA: TGTGCCAGCGGGGGGCTAGGCGCAGATACGCAGTATTTT; CDR3: CASGGLGADTQYF; D: -; J: TRBJ2-3; size: many; V: TRBV6-1
DNA: TGTGCCAGCAGCCCCACCTCCCGCTATGGCTACACCTTC; CDR3: CASSPTSRYGYTF; D: -; J: TRBJ1-2; size: few; V: TRBV7-2
DNA: TGCGCCAGCAGCCAAGATTGGGGGGCGACGAATGAAAAACTGTTTTTT; CDR3: CASSQDWGATNEKLFF; D: -; J: TRBJ1-4; size: many; V: TRBV4-3
DNA: TGTGCCAGCAGCCACTTAGCGGGGGAGGCAGATACGCAGTATTTT; CDR3: CASSHLAGEADTQYF; D: TRBD2; J: TRBJ2-3; size: few; V: TRBV3-1
DNA: TGTGCCAGCAGCCGAGGGAGGGAGCAGTTCTTC; CDR3: CASSRGREQFF; D: -; J: TRBJ2-1; size: -; V: TRBV7-9
DNA: TGTGCCAGCAGCTTTTCTAGTGCTAGCACAGATACGCAGTATTTT; CDR3: CASSFSSASTDTQYF; D: -; J: TRBJ2-3; size: many; V: TRBV7-8
DNA: TGTGCCAGCAGTTACCTTGGACAGGGAGCCAAAAACATTCAGTACTTC; CDR3: CASSYLGQGAKNIQYF; D: TRBD1; J: TRBJ2-4; size: -; V: TRBV6-5
DNA: TGTGCCAGCTCACCAGCCACGAGGGGTACTTCTAATGAAAAACTGTTTTTT; CDR3: CASSPATRGTSNEKLFF; D: -; J: TRBJ1-4; size: -; V: TRBV18
DNA: TGTGCCACCAGCGTCGACAGAAGCTCTGGAAACACCATATATTTT; CDR3: CATSVDRSSGNTIYF; D: -; J: TRBJ1-3; size: few; V: TRBV15
DNA: TGTGCCAGCACCCCGGGGCCGGACAAAAACATTCAGTACTTC; CDR3: CASTPGPDKNIQYF; D: -; J: TRBJ2-4; size: few; V: TRBV28
DNA: TGTGCCAGCAGCGACCAGGTGAACACTGAAGCTTTCTTT; CDR3: CASSDQVNTEAFF; D: -; J: TRBJ1-1; size: few; V: TRBV6-6
DNA: TGTGCCAGCTCACTTAACAGGACCCCAAATGAAAAACTGTTTTTT; CDR3: CASSLNRTPNEKLFF; D: -; J: TRBJ1-4; size: few; V: TRBV18
DNA: TGCGCCAGCAGCCCCCGTGGGGGCTTCTACAATGAGCAGTTCTTC; CDR3: CASSPRGGFYNEQFF; D: -; J: TRBJ2-1; size: -; V: TRBV5-1
DNA: TGCAGCGTTGAAGATCGTGGCTTAATAACCTACGAGCAGTACTTC; CDR3: CSVEDRGLITYEQYF; D: -; J: TRBJ2-7; size: few; V: TRBV29-1
DNA: TGTGCCAGCGGACAGGGAGACACAGATACGCAGTATTTT; CDR3: CASGQGDTDTQYF; D: TRBD1; J: TRBJ2-3; size: -; V: TRBV7-3
DNA: TGTGCCAGCTCAGACACCGGGGAGCTGTTTTTT; CDR3: CASSDTGELFF; D: -; J: TRBJ2-2; size: many; V: TRBV18
DNA: TGTGCCAGCACCCCGAGCAGCAATCAGCCCCAGCATTTT; CDR3: CASTPSSNQPQHF; D: -; J: TRBJ1-5; size: -; V: TRBV12-3/TRBV12-4
DNA: TGCGCCAGCAGCCAGGGAGGGCCCAGCACAGATACGCAGTATTTT; CDR3: CASSQGGPSTDTQYF; D: TRBD2; J: TRBJ2-3; size: few; V: TRBV4-3
DNA: TGTGCCAGCAGTGTTGGACAGGGTGGTGGCTACACCTTC; CDR3: CASSVGQGGGYTF; D: TRBD1; J: TRBJ1-2; size: -; V: TRBV27
DNA: TGTGCCAGCAGCCTTCCTGGGGGCTCTAATGAAAAACTGTTTTTT; CDR3: CASSLPGGSNEKLFF; D: -; J: TRBJ1-4; size: -; V: TRBV7-8
DNA: TGTGCCAGCAGCCAAGAGCTGGCAATTTCACCCCTCCACTTT; CDR3: CASSQELAISPLHF; D: -; J: TRBJ1-6; size: -; V: TRBV4-2
DNA: TGCGCCAGCAGCTTGGCCTCGGGACGGATTACTGAGCAGTACTTC; CDR3: CASSLASGRITEQYF; D: -; J: TRBJ2-7; size: many; V: TRBV5-1
DNA: TGTGCCAGCAGACGACAGGGGAACACCGGGGAGCTGTTTTTT; CDR3: CASRRQGNTGELFF; D: TRBD1; J: TRBJ2-2; size: few; V: TRBV6-2/TRBV6-3
DNA: TGTGCCAGCAGCTCGGCGGGACTAGCGTCCGGGGAGCTGTTTTTT; CDR3: CASSSAGLASGELFF; D: TRBD2; J: TRBJ2-2; size: many; V: TRBV11-2
DNA: TGTGCCAGCAGCGGGCCGGGGCACGATGAAAAACTGTTTTTT; CDR3: CASSGPGHDEKLFF; D: -; J: TRBJ1-4; size: -; V: TRBV11-2